Shown below are 8 T cell receptor beta chains from a single sample sequenced in a study of T-cell memory formation after mild COVID-19. TCRdb analysed the 5' RACE reads with MiXCR anew, one entry per CDR3 protein. In the table there are hundreds of thousands of distinct CDR3 sequences, approximately 15% of which are singletons. Material for sequencing was PBMCs or a T cell subset sorted from them (not recorded which). The receptors were sampled from a man younger than 35 who had mild COVID-19 (a few samples of this study predate the infection). Cell type and time point are not known.

This clonotype was recorded a few times. The chain joins TRBV2 to TRBJ2-5, with 10 bases fitting TRBD1. The CDR3 spans 15 residues. Germline CDR1 reads SNHLY; CDR2 reads FYNNEI. The V and J ends lost 6 bases and 2 bases, in that order; junction bases with no gene match: 6. DNA for the CDR3: TGTGCCAGCAGGGACCGGGACAGGGGTCAAGAGACCCAGTACTTC. Its protein product is CASRDRDRGQETQYF.

This clonotype was counted between two and nine times. The chain carries TRBV6-1 and TRBJ1-5; D is undetermined. Germline CDR1 and CDR2: MNHNS and SASEGT. The CDR3 consists of 12 residues. Trimming removed 6 bases at V and 0 bases at J, with 3 bases between. CDR3 in DNA: TGTGCCAGCAGGTATAGCAATCAGCCCCAGCATTTT. This encodes CASRYSNQPQHF.

The chain joins TRBV7-9 to TRBJ1-1; TRBD1 matches at 9 bases. CDR3 length equals 16 residues. Per germline, CDR1 SEHNR and CDR2 FQNEAQ (reference sequence). V was clipped by 4 bases and J by 0 bases; unmatched bases: 6. This CDR3 reads CASSSGTGIVNTEAFF. The CDR3 coding sequence is TGTGCCAGCAGCTCAGGGACAGGGATTGTGAACACTGAAGCTTTCTTT.

This clonotype was counted many times. The rearrangement links TRBV7-9 to TRBJ2-1; 7 positions agree with TRBD2. With 1 base clipped from V and 7 bases from J, the junction kept 10 bases outside the gene matches. CDR3 length equals 16 residues. Germline V gives CDR1 SEHNR, CDR2 FQNEAQ (reference sequence). For the CDR3, the DNA is TGTGCCAGCAGCTTAGATTGGCCGGGAGGTGTGAATGAGCAGTTCTTC. This sequence encodes CASSLDWPGGVNEQFF.

This clonotype was seen more than once but under ten times. CDR3 in DNA: TGCGCCAGCAGCTTGGAAAACGAGGGGGAGCTGTTTTTT. Residues: CASSLENEGELFF. The chain links TRBV5-1 to TRBJ1-4; D gene unclear. Matching the DNA end better, TRBJ2-2 makes the J call doubtful. The length of the CDR3 is 13 residues. Per the germline V gene, CDR1 is SGHRS and CDR2 is YFSETQ.

This chain uses TRBV6-5 with TRBJ2-7; 8 bases agree with TRBD1. The CDR3 is made up of 14 amino acids. V dropped 5 bases and J dropped 3; count of bases not matched to a gene: 6. The germline V gene encodes CDR1 MNHEY and CDR2 SVGAGI. The CDR3 DNA reads TGTGCCAGCAGTAGGACAGGGCCAGACTACGAGCAGTACGTC. This encodes CASSRTGPDYEQYV.

J is TRBJ2-6 and V is TRBV20-1; 7 positions match TRBD2. The trim removed 3 bases at V and 0 bases at J, leaving 5 bases unmatched. The CDR3 consists of 16 residues. The germline V gene has CDR1 DFQATT and CDR2 SNEGSKA (reference sequence). CDR3 coding DNA: TGCAGTGCTAGGGGAGGGGACCTCTCTGGGGCCAACGTCCTGACTTTC. Translated, it gives CSARGGDLSGANVLTF.

The chain joins TRBV7-9 to TRBJ1-4; 8 positions match TRBD1. Germline CDR1 and CDR2: SEHNR and FQNEAQ (reference sequence). The CDR3 contains 16 residues. V shed 5 bases, J shed 4 bases, and the junction held 9 bases outside the gene matches. CDR3 nucleotides: TGTGCCAGCAGCCAGCCGGGACAGGCTTATAATGAAAAACTGTTTTTT. It encodes CASSQPGQAYNEKLFF.